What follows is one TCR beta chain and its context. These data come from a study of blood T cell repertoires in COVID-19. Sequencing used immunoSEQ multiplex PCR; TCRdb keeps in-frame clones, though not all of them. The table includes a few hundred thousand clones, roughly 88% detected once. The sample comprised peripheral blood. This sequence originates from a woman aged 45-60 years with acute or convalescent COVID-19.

CDR3 bases: TGTGCCAGCAGTTCTGTCGCAGGGGGGCTAGCGGGAGGACCTTACGAGCAGTACTTC. It encodes CASSSVAGGLAGGPYEQYF. The chain carries TRBV28 and TRBJ2-7, with 11 bases aligning to TRBD2. The CDR3 has 19 amino acids. Germline CDR1 and CDR2: MDHEN and SYDVKM. The junction had 18 bases not matched to a gene; V was cut back by 4 bases and J by 4 bases.